This T cell receptor (beta chain) was documented in a study of blood T cell repertoires in COVID-19 (dated by TCRdb to the early 2020s). Regarding the research as a whole: Samples from collaborators originated in the United States, Italy and Spain and spanned both the acute and convalescent phases of COVID-19. The prospective study material was composed of cDNA or gDNA derived from T cells, B-cell-depleted T cells, or PBMCs. Subjects who had been exposed to COVID-19, were actively infected with it, or had recovered from it provided the deeply sampled blood TCRbeta repertoires that made up the dataset. The repertoires were released in a freely available public database meant as a resource for research on the immune response to SARS-CoV-2. The samples were drawn from the first 160 participants of the ongoing ImmuneRACE study and from 1,254 subjects provided by 6 global collaborators. Nearly every sample came with metadata listing a de-identified subject ID, COVID-19 status, age in years and sex. Where available, HLA class I and class II types were obtained from metadata supplied by the sample provider rather than from assay-based typing. Results the study describes overall, beyond this receptor: How much clinical and demographic metadata was included differed by source and by participant, and the metadata was provided uncurated.

One collaborating source in Seattle enrolled patients during active infection and followed them longitudinally through the course of disease. Whole blood was collected in K2EDTA tubes by collaborating institutions according to the institutions' own protocols. For TCRbeta analysis, collaborator samples were shipped as frozen whole blood, as isolated PBMCs, or as DNA extracted from either sample type. Comments on this clone: Its cognate antigen has yet to be identified. No much larger clone exists at a distance of one base, and base qualities are not known.

The immunoSEQ Assay, a bias-controlled multiplex PCR, was used to amplify TCRbeta CDR3 regions from genomic DNA. Under the source paper's analysis protocol: Within the assay, amplification of reference gene primers was used to estimate how many nucleated cells each sample contained. To quantify the absolute abundance of each unique TCRbeta CDR3 rearrangement, sequence reads were collapsed and filtered. For each sample, productive Simpson clonality was calculated by taking the square root of Simpson's diversity index across productive rearrangements. This is the immuneACCESS table as TCRdb keeps it, with only in-frame sequences that have V and J called. A part of the clones is gone; compared with another copy, unresolved V genes explain less than half, and the rest is unexplained. V, J and clone size were drawn from that table, and D and trimming were deduced from the DNA. A total of a few hundred thousand clones appear in this sample, roughly 88% of them only once. The top ten clones comprise 2.5% to 3.5% of the sample.

Its CDR3 holds 14 amino acids, cysteine through phenylalanine. The CDR3 DNA has 42 bases and is translated from base 1. Sequences GTSNPN (CDR1) and SVGIG (CDR2) are obtained from the germline V gene (reference sequence). The germline V and J ends show losses of 4 bases and 4 bases respectively, and no gene match explains 9 bases of the junction. The TCR comes from a woman under 40 with COVID-19, enrolled during active disease. Sequencing was done on a sample of peripheral blood. This receptor chain uses TRBV30 and TRBJ2-5, with 7 middle bases fitting TRBD2. The DNA sequence is TGTGCCTGGAAGGGGCTAGCGGCCAGAGAGACCCAGTACTTC. Translated, this gives CAWKGLAARETQYF.